The 14 T cell receptor beta chains below all came from one sample that was sequenced in a study of B cell selection in AIRE deficiency. Libraries were prepared by immunoSEQ multiplex PCR; TCRdb keeps only in-frame clonotypes and omits some of them. Found here are approximately 25,000 clones, around 95% of them singletons; the top ten hold roughly 0.26%. Conventional CD4 T cells were sorted as CD4+CD127+ cells. Sequencing input: CD4+CD127+ conventional T cells sorted from PBMCs. All receptors derive from a human donor in good health.

The genes are TRBV5-1 and TRBJ2-5; D perhaps matches TRBD1 (6 bases). Germline assignment: CDR1 SGHRS and CDR2 YFSETQ. CDR3 length equals 14 residues. Trimming removed 0 bases at V and 3 bases at J, with 9 bases between. In nucleotides, the CDR3 is TGCGCCAGCAGCTTGGGGGGGCGCGAAGAGACCCAGTACTTC. Its translation is CASSLGGREETQYF.

The chain carries TRBV7-9 and TRBJ1-2; D possibly corresponds to TRBD1 (6 bases). From germline, CDR1 is SEHNR and CDR2 FQNEAQ (reference sequence). Trimming took off 2 bases at V and 2 bases at J, with 9 bases between the two ends. The CDR3 covers 14 residues. DNA of the CDR3: TGTGCCAGCAGCTTATTTCAGGGGAACTATGGCTACACCTTC. Amino acid sequence: CASSLFQGNYGYTF.

In regard to this clone: At one of its ends the junction is not consistent with the germline gene, which may arise from a read error. This rearrangement joins TRBV5-1 to TRBJ2-7; D gene unclear. The length of the CDR3 is 13 residues. Germline V gene data show CDR1 as SGHRS and CDR2 as YFSETQ. The CDR3 reads CASSLGRSYEQYF. The CDR3 coding sequence is TGTGCCAGCAGCTTGGGCCGATCCTACGAGCAGTACTTC.

The V and J genes are TRBV6-5 and TRBJ1-2; D is perhaps TRBD1 (6 bases). This CDR3 comprises 13 residues. Germline values: CDR1 MNHEY, CDR2 SVGAGI. Trimming cost V 2 bases and J 8 bases, with 12 bases left between them. CDR3 nucleotides: TGTGCCAGCAGTTACCCCAACAGGGAAGGCTACACCTTC. Residues: CASSYPNREGYTF.

This chain links TRBV5-1 with TRBJ2-4, with D possibly TRBD2 on 5 matching bases. The V gene's germline CDR1 is SGHRS and CDR2 YFSETQ. V dropped 4 bases and J dropped 13 bases, with 18 bases sitting between them. The CDR3 runs 13 residues. CDR3: CASSPGLGAGQYF. The CDR3 DNA is TGCGCCAGCAGCCCCGGATTGGGAGCTGGGCAGTACTTC. The complete variable domain, with remaining parts taken from reference TRBV5-1 and TRBJ2-4, reads KAGVTQTPRYLIKTRGQQVTLSCSPISGHRSVSWYQQTPGQGLQFLFEYFSETQRNKGNFPGRFSGRQFSNSRSEMNVSTLELGDSALYLCASSPGLGAGQYFGAGTRLSVL.

The chain has TRBV5-5 and TRBJ2-3; maybe TRBD1 (6 bases). CDR1 and CDR2 (germline): SGHKS, YYEKEE (reference sequence). The CDR3 has 16 amino acids. V was shortened by 2 bases and J by 0 bases, with 13 bases between the two germline ends. For the CDR3, the DNA is TGTGCCAGCAGCTTTAACCAGGGGCGCAGCACAGATACGCAGTATTTT. Its protein product is CASSFNQGRSTDTQYF.

V usage is TRBV7-9 and J usage is TRBJ1-3; perhaps TRBD1 as D (5 bases). The germline V gene encodes CDR1 SEHNR and CDR2 FQNEAQ (reference sequence). V lost 7 bases to trimming and J lost 0 bases, with 13 bases between them. The CDR3 sequence is 15 residues long. The CDR3 region is CASIQGRPSGNTIYF. The CDR3 DNA is TGTGCCAGCATCCAGGGCAGGCCCTCTGGAAACACCATATATTTT.

This clone was seen only once. This chain joins TRBV7-9 and TRBJ1-6, with unresolved D. The V and J ends lost 5 bases and 0 bases respectively, with 11 bases between them. Germline V CDR1 and CDR2: SEHNR, FQNEAQ (reference sequence). The CDR3 has 16 amino acids. CDR3 sequence: CASSPRASSYNSPLHF. Here the CDR3 DNA reads TGTGCCAGCAGCCCCCGGGCGAGCTCCTATAATTCACCCCTCCACTTT.

This clone was detected once. The rearrangement joins TRBV4-1 to TRBJ2-5, with D unclear. CDR1 MGHRA and CDR2 YSYEKL come from the germline V gene. V was clipped by 1 base and J by 3 bases, with 9 bases between them. This CDR3 is 14 amino acids long. The CDR3 bases are TGCGCCAGCAGCCAAGGGAACTTAGAAGAGACCCAGTACTTC. Encoded protein: CASSQGNLEETQYF.

The V and J genes are TRBV6-5 and TRBJ1-1, with a possible D match to TRBD1 (5 bases). The CDR3 length is 15 residues. Germline CDR1 MNHEY, CDR2 SVGAGI. The germline V and J ends were trimmed by 0 bases and 0 bases, with 8 bases remaining between them. CDR3 residues: CASSYSGGMNTEAFF. The CDR3 nucleotides read TGTGCCAGCAGTTACTCGGGGGGAATGAACACTGAAGCTTTCTTT.

This sequence joins TRBV7-3 and TRBJ2-1; 9 bases are a match to TRBD1. Germline CDR1 is SGHTA and CDR2 is FQGTGA. The length of the CDR3 is 15 residues. J was trimmed by 1 base and V by 5 bases; bases with no gene match: 3. This CDR3 is CASSEDRGSYNEQFF. In nucleotides, the CDR3 is TGTGCCAGCAGCGAAGACAGGGGGTCCTACAATGAGCAGTTCTTC. The entire variable domain, with the rest obtained from reference TRBV7-3 and TRBJ2-1, is as follows: GAGVSQTPSNKVTEKGKYVELRCDPISGHTALYWYRQSLGQGPEFLIYFQGTGAADDSGLPNDRFFAVRPEGSVSTLKIQRTERGDSAVYLCASSEDRGSYNEQFFGPGTRLTVL.

The V gene is TRBV4-1, the J gene TRBJ1-1, with D possibly matching TRBD1 (5 bases). The CDR3 sequence is 14 residues long. Germline values: CDR1 MGHRA, CDR2 YSYEKL. V lost 4 bases and J 0 bases, leaving 9 bases between the germline ends. CDR3 protein: CASSPEGLNTEAFF. The CDR3 region has the DNA TGCGCCAGCAGCCCGGAGGGGCTGAACACTGAAGCTTTCTTT.

The table lists this clone with a count of one. V usage is TRBV30 and J usage is TRBJ2-3; tentatively, D is TRBD2 (5 bases). The length of the CDR3 is 17 residues. V was cut by 1 base and J by 4 bases, with 21 bases left in between. In germline, CDR1 is GTSNPN, CDR2 SVGIG (reference sequence). The CDR3 spells CAWSEIPRALVADTQYF. The CDR3 DNA is TGTGCCTGGAGTGAGATACCGCGGGCCCTAGTCGCAGATACGCAGTATTTT.

This sequence joins TRBV2 and TRBJ1-2, with 7 bases matching TRBD1. Germline trimming cut 4 bases from V and 3 bases from J; bases unmatched to any gene: 2. In germline, CDR1 is SNHLY, CDR2 FYNNEI. The CDR3 extends over 13 amino acids. CDR3 DNA: TGTGCCAGCAGTGGGGACAGCTACTATGGCTACACCTTC. The encoded protein is CASSGDSYYGYTF. Drawing the rest from reference TRBV2 and TRBJ1-2, the complete variable domain is EPEVTQTPSHQVTQMGQEVILRCVPISNHLYFYWYRQILGQKVEFLVSFYNNEISEKSEIFDDQFSVERPDGSNFTLKIRSTKLEDSAMYFCASSGDSYYGYTFGSGTRLTVV.